This entry describes one T cell receptor beta chain. Its matching antigen is unknown. The data stem from a study of beta chain features in type 1 diabetes. Study-wide results and caveats: Reduced insertions and increased deletions marked VDJ junctions in type 1 diabetes patients. TCRB CDR3s from Type 1 diabetes patients were moderately but significantly shorter in all four CD4+ subsets.

Every participating donor gave one draw, a heparinised blood sample averaging about 100 mL. Expressed TCRB transcripts were sequenced, since all the RNA that had been isolated was reverse transcribed. Assay used: immunoSEQ multiplex PCR; TCRdb lists only in-frame clones, some missing. Seen here are about 660,000 clones, about 14% observed once, and the top ten hold just under 0.04%. The sample taken for sequencing was naive CD4+ T cells from blood. The receptor comes from a young man with type 1 diabetes.

The CDR3 region has the DNA TGTGCCAGCAGCTTAGGGTGGACTCAGCCCCAGCATTTT. Protein sequence: CASSLGWTQPQHF. This sequence joins TRBV7-2 and TRBJ1-5; D uncertain. Germline CDR1 reads SGHTA; CDR2 reads FQGNSA. This CDR3 spans 13 amino acids. V dropped 1 base and J dropped 6 bases, with 7 bases sitting between them.